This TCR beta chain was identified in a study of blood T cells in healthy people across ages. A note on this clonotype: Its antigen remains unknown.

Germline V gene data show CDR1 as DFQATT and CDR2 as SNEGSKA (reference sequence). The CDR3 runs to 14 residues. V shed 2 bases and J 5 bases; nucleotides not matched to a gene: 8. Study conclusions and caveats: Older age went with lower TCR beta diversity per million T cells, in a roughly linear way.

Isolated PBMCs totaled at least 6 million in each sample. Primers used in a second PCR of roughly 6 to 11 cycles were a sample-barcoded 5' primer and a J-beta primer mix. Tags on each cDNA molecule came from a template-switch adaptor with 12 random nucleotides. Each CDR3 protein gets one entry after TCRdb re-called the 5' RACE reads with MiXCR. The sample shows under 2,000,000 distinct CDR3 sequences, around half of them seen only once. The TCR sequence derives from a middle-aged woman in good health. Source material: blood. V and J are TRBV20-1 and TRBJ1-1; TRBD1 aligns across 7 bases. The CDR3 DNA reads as TGCAGTGCTAGACCGGACAGGTTGGGGACTGAAGCTTTCTTT. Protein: CSARPDRLGTEAFF.